This T cell receptor beta chain was recorded in a study of low-dose radiotherapy and immunotherapy resistance in tumors. Study at large: 1 Gy per fraction was delivered to Cohort 2 every two weeks, for 13 Gy total over 26 weeks.

Primers targeting TRAV and TRBV primed first-strand cDNA, covering alpha and beta chains. The PCR that amplified TCRs ran for about 18 cycles, relying on a constant-region primer and a V-primer adapter. TCRdb called the reads again in MiXCR, with one record for every CDR3 protein. The table has approximately 80,000 distinct CDR3 sequences, less than 20% seen once. Trimming removed 5 bases at V and 9 bases at J, with 23 bases between. This CDR3 has 15 amino acids. Per germline, CDR1 DFQATT and CDR2 SNEGSKA (reference sequence). Noted time point: after trial treatment. Specified treatment: LDRT plus nivolumab, ipilimumab, low-dose cyclophosphamide and aspirin (RACIN trial). There are many counts of this clonotype.

Sequencing was performed on PBMCs, taken after low-dose radiotherapy plus immunotherapy. This rearrangement joins TRBV20-1 to TRBJ2-1; D is uncertain. This sequence was found in a male donor with prostate cancer. The CDR3 here is CSALKQTDGVGEQFF. For the CDR3, the DNA is TGCAGTGCTCTAAAACAGACGGATGGGGTTGGTGAGCAGTTCTTC.